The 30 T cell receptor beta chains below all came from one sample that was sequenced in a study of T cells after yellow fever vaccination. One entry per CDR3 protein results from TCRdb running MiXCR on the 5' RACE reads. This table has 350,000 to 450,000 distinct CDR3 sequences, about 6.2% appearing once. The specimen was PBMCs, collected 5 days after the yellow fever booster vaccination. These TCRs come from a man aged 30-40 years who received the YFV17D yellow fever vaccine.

This CDR3 is CAFSSLPGRGSGANVLTF. The DNA for the CDR3 is TGTGCCTTCAGTTCCTTGCCGGGCCGCGGCTCTGGGGCCAACGTCCTGACTTTC. The chain uses TRBV12-3 or TRBV12-4 and TRBJ2-6; D unresolved. The CDR3 consists of 18 residues. Trimming took 11 bases from V and 0 from J, leaving 23 bases between them.

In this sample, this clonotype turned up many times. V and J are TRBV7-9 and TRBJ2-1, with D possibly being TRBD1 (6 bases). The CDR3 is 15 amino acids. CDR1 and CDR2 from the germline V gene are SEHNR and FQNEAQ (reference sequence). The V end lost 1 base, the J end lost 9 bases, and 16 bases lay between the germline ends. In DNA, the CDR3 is TGTGCCAGCAGCTTAGAAGGGGGTGGGCAAGGTGAGCAGTTCTTC. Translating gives CASSLEGGGQGEQFF.

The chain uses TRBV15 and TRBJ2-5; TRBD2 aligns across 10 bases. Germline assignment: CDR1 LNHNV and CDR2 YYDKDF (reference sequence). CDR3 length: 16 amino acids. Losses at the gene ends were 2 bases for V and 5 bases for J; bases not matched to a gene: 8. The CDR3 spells CATSRRTSGAGETQYF. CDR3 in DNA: TGTGCCACCAGCAGACGGACTAGCGGAGCAGGGGAGACCCAGTACTTC.

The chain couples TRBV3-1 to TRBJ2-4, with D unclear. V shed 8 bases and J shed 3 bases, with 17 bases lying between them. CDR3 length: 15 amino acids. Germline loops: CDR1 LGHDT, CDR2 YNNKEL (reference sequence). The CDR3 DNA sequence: TGTGCCAGCGGCGAAAATCTCTTGGACAAAAACATTCAGTACTTC. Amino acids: CASGENLLDKNIQYF.

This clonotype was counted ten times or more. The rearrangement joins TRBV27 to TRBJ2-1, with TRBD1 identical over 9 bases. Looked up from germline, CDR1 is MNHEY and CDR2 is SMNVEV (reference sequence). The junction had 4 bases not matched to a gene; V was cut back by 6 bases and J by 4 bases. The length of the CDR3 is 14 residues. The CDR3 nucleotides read TGTGCCAGCAGCGACAGGGGGAATTACAATGAGCAGTTCTTC. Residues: CASSDRGNYNEQFF.

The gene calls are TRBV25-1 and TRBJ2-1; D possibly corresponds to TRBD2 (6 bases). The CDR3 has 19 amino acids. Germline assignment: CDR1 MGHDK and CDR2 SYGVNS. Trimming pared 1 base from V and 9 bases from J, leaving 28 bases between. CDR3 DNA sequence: TGTGCCAGCAGTGAATTCCCACCTCGGGAGCCCTTATACGCGTTTGAGCAGTTCTTC. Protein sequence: CASSEFPPREPLYAFEQFF.

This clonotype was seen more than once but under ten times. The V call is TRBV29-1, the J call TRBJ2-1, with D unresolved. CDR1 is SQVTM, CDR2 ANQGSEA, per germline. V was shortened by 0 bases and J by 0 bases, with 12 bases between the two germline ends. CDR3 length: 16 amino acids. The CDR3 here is CSVEDPLSSSYNEQFF. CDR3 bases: TGCAGCGTTGAAGATCCATTGAGTAGCTCCTACAATGAGCAGTTCTTC.

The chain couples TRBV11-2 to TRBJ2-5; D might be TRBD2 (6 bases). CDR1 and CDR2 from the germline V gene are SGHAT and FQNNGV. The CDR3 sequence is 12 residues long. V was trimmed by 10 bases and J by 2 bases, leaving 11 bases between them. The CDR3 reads CATARGQETQYF. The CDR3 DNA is TGTGCCACCGCCCGGGGGCAAGAGACCCAGTACTTC. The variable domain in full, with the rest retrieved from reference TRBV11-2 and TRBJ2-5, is EAGVAQSPRYKIIEKRQSVAFWCNPISGHATLYWYQQILGQGPKLLIQFQNNGVVDDSQLPKDRFSAERLKGVDSTLKIQPAKLEDSAVYLCATARGQETQYFGPGTRLLVL.

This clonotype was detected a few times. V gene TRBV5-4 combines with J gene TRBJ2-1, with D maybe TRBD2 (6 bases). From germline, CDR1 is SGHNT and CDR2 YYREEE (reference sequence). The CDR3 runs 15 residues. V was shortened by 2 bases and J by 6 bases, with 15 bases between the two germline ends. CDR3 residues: CASSFWAQRANEQFF. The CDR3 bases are TGTGCCAGCAGCTTTTGGGCCCAGCGGGCCAATGAGCAGTTCTTC.

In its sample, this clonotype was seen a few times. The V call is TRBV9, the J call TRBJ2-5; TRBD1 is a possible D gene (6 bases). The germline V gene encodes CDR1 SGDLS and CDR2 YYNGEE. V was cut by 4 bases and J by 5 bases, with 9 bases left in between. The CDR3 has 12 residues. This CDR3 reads CASSRGLETQYF. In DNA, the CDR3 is TGTGCCAGCAGCAGGGGGTTGGAGACCCAGTACTTC.

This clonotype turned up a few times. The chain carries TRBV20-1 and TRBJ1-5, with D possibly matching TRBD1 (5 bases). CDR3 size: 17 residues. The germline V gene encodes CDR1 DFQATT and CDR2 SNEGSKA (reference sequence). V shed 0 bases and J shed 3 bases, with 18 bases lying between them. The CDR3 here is CSARDQGSYWDNQPQHF. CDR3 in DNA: TGCAGTGCTAGAGATCAGGGCAGTTATTGGGACAATCAGCCCCAGCATTTT.

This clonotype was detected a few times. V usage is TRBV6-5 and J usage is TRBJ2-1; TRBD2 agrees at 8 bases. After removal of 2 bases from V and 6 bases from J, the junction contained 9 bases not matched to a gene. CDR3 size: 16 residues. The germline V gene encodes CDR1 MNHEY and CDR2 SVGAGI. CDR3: CASSYVSGRALNEQFF. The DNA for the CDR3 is TGTGCCAGCAGTTACGTGTCCGGGAGGGCCCTCAATGAGCAGTTCTTC.

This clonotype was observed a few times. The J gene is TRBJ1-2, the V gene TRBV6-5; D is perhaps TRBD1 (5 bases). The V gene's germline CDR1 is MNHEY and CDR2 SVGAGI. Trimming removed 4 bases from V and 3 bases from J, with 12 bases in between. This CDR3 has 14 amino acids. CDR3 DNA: TGTGCCAGCAGTTTTGCGACAGATGACTATGGCTACACCTTC. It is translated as CASSFATDDYGYTF.

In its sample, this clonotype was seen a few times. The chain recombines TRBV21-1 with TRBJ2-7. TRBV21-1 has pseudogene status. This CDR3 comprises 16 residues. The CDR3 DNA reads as TGTGCCAGCAGCAATAGTATGTGGTTCAAGACCTACGAGCAGTACTTC. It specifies CASSNSMWFKTYEQYF.

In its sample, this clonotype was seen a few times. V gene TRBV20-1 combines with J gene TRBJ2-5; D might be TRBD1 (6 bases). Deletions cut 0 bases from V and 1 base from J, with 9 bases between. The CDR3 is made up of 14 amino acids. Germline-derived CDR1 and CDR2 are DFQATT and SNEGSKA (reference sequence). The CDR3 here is CSARETGTQETQYF. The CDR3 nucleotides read TGCAGTGCTAGAGAAACAGGGACCCAAGAGACCCAGTACTTC.

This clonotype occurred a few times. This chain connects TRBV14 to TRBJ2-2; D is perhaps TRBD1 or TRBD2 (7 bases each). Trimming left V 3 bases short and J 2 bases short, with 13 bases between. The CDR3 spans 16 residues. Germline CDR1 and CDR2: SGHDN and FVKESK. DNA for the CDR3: TGTGCCAGCAGCCACGGGGGGACAGTAAACACCGGGGAGCTGTTTTTT. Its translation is CASSHGGTVNTGELFF. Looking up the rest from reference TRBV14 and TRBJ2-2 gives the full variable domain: EAGVTQFPSHSVIEKGQTVTLRCDPISGHDNLYWYRRVMGKEIKFLLHFVKESKQDESGMPNNRFLAERTGGTYSTLKVQPAELEDSGVYFCASSHGGTVNTGELFFGEGSRLTVL.

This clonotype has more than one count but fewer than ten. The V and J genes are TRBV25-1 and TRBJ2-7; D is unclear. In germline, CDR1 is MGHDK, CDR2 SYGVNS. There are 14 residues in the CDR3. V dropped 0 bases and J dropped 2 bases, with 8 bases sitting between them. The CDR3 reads CASSEYGRPYEQYF. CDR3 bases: TGTGCCAGCAGTGAATACGGCAGACCCTACGAGCAGTACTTC.

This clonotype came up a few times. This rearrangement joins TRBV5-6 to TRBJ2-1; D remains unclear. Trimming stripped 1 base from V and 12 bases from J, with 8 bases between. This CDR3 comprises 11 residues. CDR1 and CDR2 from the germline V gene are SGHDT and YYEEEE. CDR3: CASSLRTTQFF. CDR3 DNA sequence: TGTGCCAGCAGCTTGAGGACCACGCAGTTCTTC.

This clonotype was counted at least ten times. The CDR3 loop is CASSLGETYEQYF. CDR3 in DNA: TGTGCCAGCAGCTTAGGAGAAACCTACGAGCAGTACTTC. V gene TRBV7-6 combines with J gene TRBJ2-7; D unresolved. Trimming shortened V by 1 base and J by 2 bases, and 6 bases separated the two germline ends. CDR1 and CDR2 from the germline V gene are SGHVS and FNYEAQ. This CDR3 has 13 residues.

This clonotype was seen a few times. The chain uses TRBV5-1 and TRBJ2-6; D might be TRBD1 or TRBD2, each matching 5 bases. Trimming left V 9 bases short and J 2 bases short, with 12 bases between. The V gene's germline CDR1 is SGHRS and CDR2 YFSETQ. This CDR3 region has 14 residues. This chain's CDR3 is CATHEGPGANVLTF. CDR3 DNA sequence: TGCGCCACGCACGAGGGGCCTGGGGCCAACGTCCTGACTTTC. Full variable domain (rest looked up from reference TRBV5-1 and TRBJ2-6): KAGVTQTPRYLIKTRGQQVTLSCSPISGHRSVSWYQQTPGQGLQFLFEYFSETQRNKGNFPGRFSGRQFSNSRSEMNVSTLELGDSALYLCATHEGPGANVLTFGAGSRLTVL.

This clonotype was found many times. In DNA, the CDR3 is TGTGCCACCAGTGAAGGAGACGCAGGCTCCAACTATGGCTACACCTTC. Protein sequence: CATSEGDAGSNYGYTF. The V gene is TRBV24-1, the J gene TRBJ1-2; D not resolved. V lost 4 bases, J lost 2 bases, and 16 bases lay in between. CDR1 is KGHDR and CDR2 is SFDVKD in the germline V gene. The CDR3 runs to 16 residues.

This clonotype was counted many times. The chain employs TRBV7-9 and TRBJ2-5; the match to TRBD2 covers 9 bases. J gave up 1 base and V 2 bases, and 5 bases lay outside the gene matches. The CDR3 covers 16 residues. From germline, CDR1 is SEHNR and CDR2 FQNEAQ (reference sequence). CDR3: CASSLKAGGLQETQYF. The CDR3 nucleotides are TGTGCCAGCAGCTTAAAAGCGGGAGGCCTCCAAGAGACCCAGTACTTC.

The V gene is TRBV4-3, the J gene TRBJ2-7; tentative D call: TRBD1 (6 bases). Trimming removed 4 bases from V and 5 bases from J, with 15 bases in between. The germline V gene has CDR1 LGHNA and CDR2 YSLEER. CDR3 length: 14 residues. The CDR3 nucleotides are TGCGCCAGCAGCCGAGGACAGAAGGGCGACGAGCAGTACTTC. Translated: CASSRGQKGDEQYF.

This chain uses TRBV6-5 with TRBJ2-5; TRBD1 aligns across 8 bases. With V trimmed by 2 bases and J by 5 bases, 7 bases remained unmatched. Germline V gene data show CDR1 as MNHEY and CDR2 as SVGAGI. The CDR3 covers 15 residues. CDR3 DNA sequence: TGTGCCAGCAGTTACAGGTCAGGGGGCAGGGAGACCCAGTACTTC. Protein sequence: CASSYRSGGRETQYF.

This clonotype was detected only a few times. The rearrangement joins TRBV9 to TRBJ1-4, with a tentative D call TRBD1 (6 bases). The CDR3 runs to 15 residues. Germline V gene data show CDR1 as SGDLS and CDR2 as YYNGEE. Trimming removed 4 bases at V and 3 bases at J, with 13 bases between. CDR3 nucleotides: TGTGCCAGCAGCATCCAACAGGGAGCTAATGAAAAACTGTTTTTT. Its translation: CASSIQQGANEKLFF.

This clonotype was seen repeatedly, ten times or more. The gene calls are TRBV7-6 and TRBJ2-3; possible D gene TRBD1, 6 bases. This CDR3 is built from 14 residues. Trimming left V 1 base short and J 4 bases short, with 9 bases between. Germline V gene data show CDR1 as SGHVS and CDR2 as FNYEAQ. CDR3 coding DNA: TGTGCCAGCAGCTTAGGAACAGGGTCAGATACGCAGTATTTT. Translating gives CASSLGTGSDTQYF. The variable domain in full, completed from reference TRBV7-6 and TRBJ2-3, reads GAGVSQSPRYKVTKRGQDVALRCDPISGHVSLYWYRQALGQGPEFLTYFNYEAQQDKSGLPNDRFSAERPEGSISTLTIQRTEQRDSAMYRCASSLGTGSDTQYFGPGTRLTVL.

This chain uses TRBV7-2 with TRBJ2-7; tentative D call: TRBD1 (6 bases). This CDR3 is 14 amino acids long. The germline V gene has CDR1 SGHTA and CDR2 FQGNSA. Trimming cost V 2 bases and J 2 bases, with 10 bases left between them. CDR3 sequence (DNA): TGTGCCAGCAGCTTAATGCAGGGGACCTACGAGCAGTACTTC. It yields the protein CASSLMQGTYEQYF.

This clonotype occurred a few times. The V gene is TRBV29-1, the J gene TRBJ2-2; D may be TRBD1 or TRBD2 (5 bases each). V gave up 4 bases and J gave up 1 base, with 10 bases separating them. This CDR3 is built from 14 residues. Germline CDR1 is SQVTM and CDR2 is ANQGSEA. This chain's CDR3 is CSVGEGLNTGELFF. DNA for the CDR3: TGCAGCGTTGGTGAGGGGTTGAACACCGGGGAGCTGTTTTTT.

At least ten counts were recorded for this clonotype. The CDR3 DNA reads as TGTGCCAGCAGCTCGGTCCAATTGGGACTAGCGGTTTACAATGAGCAGTTCTTC. As protein: CASSSVQLGLAVYNEQFF. V and J are TRBV11-2 and TRBJ2-1; TRBD2 agrees at 11 bases. Germline V gene sequence: CDR1 SGHAT, CDR2 FQNNGV. The CDR3 runs 18 residues. V lost 4 bases to trimming and J lost 4 bases; unmatched junction nucleotides: 12.

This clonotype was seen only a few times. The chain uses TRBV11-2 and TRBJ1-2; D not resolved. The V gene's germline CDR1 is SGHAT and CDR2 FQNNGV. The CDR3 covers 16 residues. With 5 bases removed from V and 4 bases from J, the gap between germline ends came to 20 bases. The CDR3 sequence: CASSPLVSRVTYGYTF. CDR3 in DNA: TGTGCCAGCAGCCCCCTTGTGTCTCGGGTTACCTATGGCTACACCTTC.